Reported below is one T cell receptor beta chain. Its antigen is unknown. Germline V gene data show CDR1 as SNHLY and CDR2 as FYNNEI. V was shortened by 6 bases and J by 1 base, with 6 bases between the two germline ends. The CDR3 extends over 12 amino acids. Only in-frame clones appear in the TCRdb table, and some are missing; sequencing was by immunoSEQ multiplex PCR. The sample has about 170,000 clones, more than 90% seen once. This entry is derived from a study of T cell responses to AZD1222 COVID-19 vaccine. Study results and caveats: Repertoires were collected only later (after the peak T cell response had occurred). Spike-specific TCR breadth and depth went up after people got two AZD1222 doses. Reportedly, nearly half the spike-specific TCRs target unmutated variant regions. Among the donors, most were white British and more were female, and clonal diversity was possibly underestimated.

This sequence originates from an adult in good health. Specimen: peripheral blood, collected on day 0 of AZD1222 vaccination. V and J are TRBV2 and TRBJ1-1, with unresolved D. The CDR3 nucleotides are TGTGCCAGCAGGGCAGGGAACACTGAAGCTTTCTTT. Its protein is CASRAGNTEAFF.